The 29 T cell receptor beta chains presented below share a single source sample, sequenced in a study of identical twins. One entry per CDR3 protein, called by TCRdb with MiXCR from the 5' RACE reads. Among 240,000 or so distinct CDR3 sequences, roughly 7% were seen once, and the ten largest hold 3.5% to 4%. The sample was also linked to a second study, of yellow fever vaccine responses in identical twins.

What was sequenced was memory (CD45RO+) T cells sorted from blood. Receptors were obtained from a woman between 18 and 29 years old in good health.

This clonotype was picked up a small number of times. V usage is TRBV7-6 and J usage is TRBJ2-1, with D unresolved. Deletions cut 1 base from V and 8 bases from J, with 9 bases between. Germline CDR1 SGHVS, CDR2 FNYEAQ. The CDR3 contains 13 residues. The CDR3 spells CASSLVNSHEQFF. In DNA, the CDR3 is TGTGCCAGCAGCTTAGTGAATAGCCATGAGCAGTTCTTC. The entire variable domain, with the rest obtained from reference TRBV7-6 and TRBJ2-1, is as follows: GAGVSQSPRYKVTKRGQDVALRCDPISGHVSLYWYRQALGQGPEFLTYFNYEAQQDKSGLPNDRFSAERPEGSISTLTIQRTEQRDSAMYRCASSLVNSHEQFFGPGTRLTVL.

This clonotype was counted between two and nine times. The chain combines TRBV20-1 with TRBJ2-2; 10 bases map to TRBD2. This CDR3 contains 17 residues. The V gene's germline CDR1 is DFQATT and CDR2 SNEGSKA (reference sequence). V shed 0 bases and J 6 bases; nucleotides not matched to a gene: 10. The CDR3 here is CSARDRELAGTAGELFF. In nucleotides, the CDR3 is TGCAGTGCTAGAGATAGGGAACTAGCGGGAACCGCCGGGGAGCTGTTTTTT.

This clonotype was counted a few times. V is TRBV6-4 and J is TRBJ2-5; TRBD2 matches at 10 bases. The trim removed 3 bases at V and 2 bases at J, leaving 3 bases unmatched. Germline V gene sequence: CDR1 MRHNA, CDR2 SNTAGT. The CDR3 extends over 15 amino acids. The CDR3 DNA follows: TGTGCCAGCAGTGAAAGAGCGGGGGGGCAAGAGACCCAGTACTTC. Translation gives CASSERAGGQETQYF.

Many counts were recorded for this clonotype. CDR3 sequence reads: CSARDPGQGPHGYTF. The CDR3, as DNA: TGCAGTGCTAGAGATCCGGGACAGGGACCTCATGGCTACACCTTC. The J gene is TRBJ1-2, the V gene TRBV20-1, with TRBD1 matching 9 bases. CDR1 is DFQATT and CDR2 is SNEGSKA in the germline V gene (reference sequence). V shed 0 bases and J 6 bases; nucleotides not matched to a gene: 8. CDR3 length: 15 residues.

This clonotype occurred a few times. The gene calls are TRBV12-3 or TRBV12-4 and TRBJ1-1; D gene uncertain. V dropped 3 bases and J dropped 7 bases, with 9 bases sitting between them. CDR3 length: 12 residues. The CDR3 loop reads CASSFVGGEAFF. The CDR3 DNA sequence: TGTGCCAGCAGTTTCGTCGGAGGTGAAGCTTTCTTT.

This clonotype was counted a few times. The chain is built from TRBV5-1 and TRBJ2-1; TRBD2 agrees at 7 bases. After removal of 4 bases from V and 0 bases from J, the junction contained 10 bases not matched to a gene. The germline CDR1 and CDR2 sequences are SGHRS and YFSETQ. CDR3 size: 17 residues. The CDR3 sequence: CASSPGTTRGSYNEQFF. The CDR3, as DNA: TGCGCCAGCAGCCCGGGGACTACCCGTGGCTCCTACAATGAGCAGTTCTTC.

This clonotype was picked up many times. V and J are TRBV5-1 and TRBJ2-7; no clear D. Germline CDR1 is SGHRS and CDR2 is YFSETQ. The V end was cut by 4 bases, the J end by 0 bases, with 14 bases between. The CDR3 runs to 15 residues. CDR3 nucleotide sequence: TGCGCCAGCAGCCCCCCCTTCGCGGACTCCTACGAGCAGTACTTC. This gives the protein CASSPPFADSYEQYF. Full variable domain (missing parts from reference TRBV5-1 and TRBJ2-7): KAGVTQTPRYLIKTRGQQVTLSCSPISGHRSVSWYQQTPGQGLQFLFEYFSETQRNKGNFPGRFSGRQFSNSRSEMNVSTLELGDSALYLCASSPPFADSYEQYFGPGTRLTVT.

This chain joins TRBV6-6 and TRBJ2-5; possibly TRBD2 for D (6 bases). Germline lookup yields CDR1 MNHNY and CDR2 SVGAGI (reference sequence). The CDR3 runs to 15 residues. Between the trimmed V and J ends, which lost 0 bases and 5 bases, there was a span of 13 bases. The CDR3 nucleotides read TGTGCCAGCAGTTACTCGGGACCCCGGGGGGAGACCCAGTACTTC. This translates into CASSYSGPRGETQYF.

Only a few counts were recorded for this clonotype. The CDR3 bases are TGCAGTGCTAGCCTAGCGACCCGAGGCAATACGCAGTATTTT. It encodes CSASLATRGNTQYF. The chain links TRBV20-1 to TRBJ2-3; D is perhaps TRBD2 (6 bases). V was trimmed by 3 bases and J by 7 bases, leaving 17 bases between them. Per germline, CDR1 DFQATT and CDR2 SNEGSKA (reference sequence). This CDR3 spans 14 amino acids.

This clonotype has a count of ten or more. The rearrangement links TRBV2 to TRBJ2-7; D not resolved. The V gene lost 6 bases and the J gene lost 3 bases, with 3 bases spanning the gap. CDR3 size: 10 residues. Germline V CDR1 and CDR2: SNHLY, FYNNEI. The CDR3 sequence: CASSFYEQYF. In nucleotides, the CDR3 is TGTGCCAGCAGCTTCTACGAGCAGTACTTC.

This clonotype was counted many times. The rearrangement links TRBV3-1 to TRBJ1-2, with TRBD1 as a possible D gene (6 bases). Germline-derived CDR1 and CDR2 are LGHDT and YNNKEL (reference sequence). The CDR3 is made up of 13 amino acids. The V and J ends lost 6 bases and 0 bases respectively, with 8 bases between them. CDR3 region: CASSRTANYGYTF. In DNA form, the CDR3 reads TGTGCCAGCAGTCGGACAGCTAACTATGGCTACACCTTC.

The table lists this clonotype with many counts. V gene TRBV6-1 combines with J gene TRBJ1-1; D uncertain. Germline V CDR1 and CDR2: MNHNS, SASEGT. The CDR3 has 15 amino acids. With 6 bases removed from V and 0 bases from J, the gap between germline ends came to 14 bases. CDR3 DNA sequence: TGTGCCAGCAGCCCTGCGGACGGCATGAACACTGAAGCTTTCTTT. It yields the protein CASSPADGMNTEAFF.

The rearrangement uses TRBV4-1 and TRBJ2-2, with 9 bases aligning to TRBD2. From germline, CDR1 is MGHRA and CDR2 YSYEKL. Trimming cost V 5 bases and J 5 bases; bases outside gene matches: 9. CDR3 length equals 16 residues. Here the CDR3 DNA reads TGCGCCAGCAGCGCCCTGTTTAGCGGGAGTACCGGGGAGCTGTTTTTT. Its protein is CASSALFSGSTGELFF.

The J gene is TRBJ2-2, the V gene TRBV11-2; 8 nucleotides match TRBD2. The CDR3 contains 20 residues. Germline CDR1 and CDR2: SGHAT and FQNNGV. J was trimmed by 6 bases and V by 2 bases; bases with no gene match: 20. CDR3 DNA: TGTGCCAGCAGCTTACAAGGTTTAGGGCCCGGGGGGGCCCGCTCCGGGGAGCTGTTTTTT. Translated, it gives CASSLQGLGPGGARSGELFF.

J is TRBJ1-6 and V is TRBV10-2; D possibly corresponds to TRBD1 (5 bases). The CDR3 consists of 15 residues. Germline CDR1 WSHSY, CDR2 SAAADI. The V and J ends lost 8 bases and 7 bases respectively, with 18 bases between them. CDR3 residues: CASRQPGLMNSPLHF. The CDR3 DNA follows: TGCGCCAGCCGCCAACCGGGACTGATGAATTCACCCCTCCACTTT.

A few counts support this clonotype. The chain has TRBV20-1 and TRBJ2-1, with 10 bases aligning to TRBD2. Per the germline V gene, CDR1 is DFQATT and CDR2 is SNEGSKA (reference sequence). The trim removed 5 bases at V and 5 bases at J, leaving 9 bases unmatched. The CDR3 extends over 15 amino acids. The CDR3 here is CSAFRLAGKNNEQFF. CDR3 DNA sequence: TGCAGTGCTTTCAGACTAGCGGGTAAAAACAATGAGCAGTTCTTC.

The sample holds a few counts of this clonotype. The J gene is TRBJ2-7, the V gene TRBV7-9; 11 bases align to TRBD1. CDR3 length: 17 residues. After removal of 1 base from V and 3 bases from J, the junction contained 8 bases not matched to a gene. CDR1 is SEHNR, CDR2 FQNEAQ, per germline (reference sequence). CDR3 protein: CASSLVLGTGGGYEQYF. CDR3 bases: TGTGCCAGCAGCTTAGTGCTAGGGACAGGGGGAGGCTACGAGCAGTACTTC.

This clonotype was observed a few times. This chain links TRBV18 with TRBJ2-5, with D perhaps TRBD2 (5 bases). V dropped 5 bases and J dropped 5 bases, with 9 bases sitting between them. CDR1 and CDR2 (germline): KGHSH, LQKENI. The CDR3 runs 12 residues. CDR3 protein: CASSLKRETQYF. The CDR3 region has the DNA TGTGCCAGCTCATTAAAGCGGGAGACCCAGTACTTC.

The chain joins TRBV20-1 to TRBJ1-2, with 8 bases matching TRBD1. Germline lookup yields CDR1 DFQATT and CDR2 SNEGSKA (reference sequence). J was trimmed by 6 bases and V by 2 bases; bases with no gene match: 2. The CDR3 extends over 12 amino acids. The CDR3 DNA follows: TGCAGTGCTAGAACAGGGGGAAATGGCTACACCTTC. Translated, it gives CSARTGGNGYTF.

The chain is built from TRBV27 and TRBJ1-3, with 7 nucleotides matching TRBD1. Trimming removed 0 bases from V and 4 bases from J; junction bases left unmatched: 3. The germline CDR1 and CDR2 sequences are MNHEY and SMNVEV (reference sequence). CDR3 length: 15 amino acids. The CDR3 is CASSLSPGGGNTIYF. Written as DNA, the CDR3 is TGTGCCAGCAGTTTATCTCCAGGGGGAGGAAACACCATATATTTT.

In this sample, this clonotype turned up a few times. This chain uses TRBV11-3 with TRBJ2-1, with 10 bases fitting TRBD2. The CDR3 sequence is 16 residues long. Per the germline V gene, CDR1 is SGHNT and CDR2 is YENEEA. J was trimmed by 1 base and V by 5 bases; bases with no gene match: 5. DNA for the CDR3: TGTGCCAGCAGCCTGGGACTAGCGCATTCCTACAATGAGCAGTTCTTC. Amino acid sequence: CASSLGLAHSYNEQFF.

Ten or more counts support this clonotype. The V and J genes are TRBV20-1 and TRBJ1-1; D possibly corresponds to TRBD1 (5 bases). V was clipped by 3 bases and J by 0 bases, with 11 bases between them. Germline V gives CDR1 DFQATT, CDR2 SNEGSKA (reference sequence). The CDR3 is 14 amino acids. The CDR3 sequence is CSASQGILNTEAFF. The DNA for the CDR3 is TGCAGTGCTAGTCAGGGAATCTTGAACACTGAAGCTTTCTTT.

This chain joins TRBV24-1 and TRBJ2-5; D is possibly TRBD1 or TRBD2 (7 bases each). The CDR3 extends over 14 amino acids. V shed 7 bases and J shed 3 bases, with 14 bases lying between them. The V gene's germline CDR1 is KGHDR and CDR2 SFDVKD. The CDR3 reads CATSGGGGEETQYF. As DNA, the CDR3 is TGTGCCACCAGCGGGGGAGGGGGCGAAGAGACCCAGTACTTC.

This clonotype has a handful of counts. CDR3 sequence (DNA): TGCGCCAGCAGATACCAGGGGGGGACTGAAGCTTTCTTT. Its protein is CASRYQGGTEAFF. This chain connects TRBV5-1 to TRBJ1-1, with 7 bases that match TRBD1. V trimming: 5 bases; J trimming: 5 bases; junction bases outside the gene matches: 6. This CDR3 region has 13 residues. Germline V gene lookup returns CDR1 SGHRS and CDR2 YFSETQ.

This chain connects TRBV6-5 to TRBJ2-5, with 8 bases matching TRBD1. Germline assignment: CDR1 MNHEY and CDR2 SVGAGI. With 2 bases clipped from V and 5 bases from J, the junction kept 10 bases outside the gene matches. The CDR3 is 16 residues long. The CDR3 DNA sequence: TGTGCCAGCAGTTACCGCTTACAGGGGGATAGGGAGACCCAGTACTTC. This translates into CASSYRLQGDRETQYF.

J is TRBJ2-7 and V is TRBV3-1; possible D gene TRBD1, 5 bases. CDR1 and CDR2 (germline): LGHDT, YNNKEL (reference sequence). The CDR3 contains 13 residues. V lost 2 bases, J lost 6 bases, and 11 bases lay in between. The CDR3 spells CASSQTVRGEQYV. The CDR3 DNA sequence: TGTGCCAGCAGCCAAACGGTTAGGGGCGAGCAGTACGTC.

This clonotype was seen only a few times. J is TRBJ2-2 and V is TRBV6-2 or TRBV6-3; a weak D match, TRBD2 (6 bases). With 0 bases removed from V and 3 bases from J, the gap between germline ends came to 14 bases. Germline V gives CDR1 MNHEY, CDR2 SVGEGT. The CDR3 is made up of 17 amino acids. This CDR3 is CASSYSRGGIDTGELFF. The CDR3 nucleotides are TGTGCCAGCAGTTACTCGAGGGGCGGGATCGACACCGGGGAGCTGTTTTTT.

This clonotype came up many times. The junction departs from the called germline gene at one end, perhaps through a read error. This sequence joins TRBV12-3 or TRBV12-4 and TRBJ2-3; 10 bases align to TRBD2. The CDR3 length is 11 residues. The DNA of the CDR3 is TGTGCCAGCGGAAGCGGGAGGGTCGGGGATTTT. This sequence encodes CASGSGRVGDF.

The CDR3 DNA follows: TGCAGTGCTAGAGGGTGGACGTCAGGGGCCGATCCCTACGAGCAGTACTTC. Translated: CSARGWTSGADPYEQYF. This chain uses TRBV20-1 with TRBJ2-7; a weak D match, TRBD1 (6 bases). Germline assignment: CDR1 DFQATT and CDR2 SNEGSKA (reference sequence). V was shortened by 1 base and J by 2 bases, with 21 bases between the two germline ends. The CDR3 extends over 17 amino acids.